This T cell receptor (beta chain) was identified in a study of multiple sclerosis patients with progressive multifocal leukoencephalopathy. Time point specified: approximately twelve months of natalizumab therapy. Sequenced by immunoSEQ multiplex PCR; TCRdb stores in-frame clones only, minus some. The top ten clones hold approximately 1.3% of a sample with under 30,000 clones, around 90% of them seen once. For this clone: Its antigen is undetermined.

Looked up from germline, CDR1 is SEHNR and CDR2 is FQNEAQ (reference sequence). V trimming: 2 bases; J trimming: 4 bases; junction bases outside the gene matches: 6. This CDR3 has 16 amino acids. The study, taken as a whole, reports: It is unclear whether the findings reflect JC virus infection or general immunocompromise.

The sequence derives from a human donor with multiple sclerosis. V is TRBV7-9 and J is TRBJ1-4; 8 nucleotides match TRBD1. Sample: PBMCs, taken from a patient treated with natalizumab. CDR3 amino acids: CASSLRKTGDNEKLFF. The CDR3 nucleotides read TGTGCCAGCAGCTTACGGAAGACAGGGGATAATGAAAAACTGTTTTTT.